The next 21 T cell receptor beta chains were all read from a single sample in a study of OX40 agonist ivuxolimab in advanced cancers. Produced via immunoSEQ multiplex PCR; TCRdb's table is partial and in-frame only. The sample shows fewer than 120,000 clones, approximately 89% of them seen only once. The sequences come from CD4+ or CD8+ T cells sorted from blood, collected in a trial of the OX40 agonist ivuxolimab. The receptors here all came from an adult with an advanced solid tumor such as melanoma, head and neck, liver or kidney cancer.

The V call is TRBV11-2, the J call TRBJ1-1; D not certain. V gave up 5 bases and J gave up 0 bases, with 7 bases separating them. Germline CDR1 is SGHAT and CDR2 is FQNNGV. CDR3 size: 13 residues. The CDR3 nucleotides read TGTGCCAGCAGCCCTCAGGTGAACACTGAAGCTTTCTTT. This gives the protein CASSPQVNTEAFF.

CDR3 residues: CASSQENRVNYGYTF. CDR3 coding DNA: TGCGCCAGCAGCCAGGAAAACAGGGTAAACTATGGCTACACCTTC. The V call is TRBV4-3, the J call TRBJ1-2, with D perhaps matching TRBD1 (6 bases). This CDR3 has 15 residues. Germline V lookup: CDR1 LGHNA, CDR2 YSLEER. Trimming pared 3 bases from V and 2 bases from J, leaving 13 bases between.

This chain connects TRBV7-2 to TRBJ1-5, with 7 bases lining up with TRBD1. This CDR3 is 13 amino acids long. The germline V gene encodes CDR1 SGHTA and CDR2 FQGNSA. The trim removed 6 bases at V and 9 bases at J, leaving 8 bases unmatched. The CDR3 reads CASSPDRRRPQHF. In nucleotides, the CDR3 is TGTGCCAGCAGTCCGGACAGGCGACGGCCCCAGCATTTT.

Here the CDR3 reads CAISESRGEKLFF. The CDR3 DNA sequence: TGTGCCATCAGTGAGTCGAGGGGGGAAAAACTGTTTTTT. This chain connects TRBV10-3 to TRBJ1-4; tentatively, D is TRBD1 (6 bases). The CDR3 has 13 amino acids. In germline, CDR1 is ENHRY, CDR2 SYGVKD. The V gene lost 0 bases and the J gene lost 8 bases, with 7 bases spanning the gap.

The rearrangement links TRBV2 to TRBJ2-7; possible D gene TRBD2, 6 bases. V was clipped by 2 bases and J by 0 bases, with 8 bases between them. CDR3 size: 14 residues. Germline CDR1 and CDR2: SNHLY and FYNNEI. Here the CDR3 reads CASSEREYSYEQYF. CDR3 bases: TGTGCCAGCAGTGAACGGGAGTACTCCTACGAGCAGTACTTC.

The V gene is TRBV6-7, the J gene TRBJ1-2, with TRBD1 as a possible D gene (5 bases). TRBV6-7 is assigned to the ORF class and has an uncertain function. V was clipped by 2 bases and J by 9 bases, with 16 bases between them. This CDR3 has 14 residues. For the CDR3, the DNA is TGTGCCAGCAGTTACCTCCCGGACACGATGAGCTACACCTTC. This sequence encodes CASSYLPDTMSYTF.

The chain carries TRBV4-3 and TRBJ1-6; D may be TRBD1 (6 bases). Germline V gives CDR1 LGHNA, CDR2 YSLEER. This CDR3 region has 17 residues. Trimming took off 1 base at V and 5 bases at J, with 15 bases between the two ends. This chain's CDR3 is CASSQASAAGDNSPLHF. The DNA for the CDR3 is TGCGCCAGCAGCCAAGCCTCGGCGGCAGGGGATAATTCACCCCTCCACTTT.

This chain links TRBV28 with TRBJ1-5, with 9 bases lining up with TRBD1. CDR3 length: 14 amino acids. Looked up from germline, CDR1 is MDHEN and CDR2 is SYDVKM. J was trimmed by 3 bases and V by 7 bases; bases with no gene match: 4. The CDR3 protein is CASTRDRDNQPQHF. The CDR3 nucleotides are TGTGCCAGCACGAGGGACAGGGACAATCAGCCCCAGCATTTT.

The chain's CDR3 is CASRPPGPTEAFF. The CDR3 nucleotides read TGTGCCAGCAGGCCGCCGGGACCCACTGAAGCTTTCTTT. This chain links TRBV7-2 with TRBJ1-1, with D perhaps matching TRBD1 (5 bases). This CDR3 spans 13 amino acids. Germline V gene lookup returns CDR1 SGHTA and CDR2 FQGNSA. V was cut by 6 bases and J by 4 bases, with 12 bases left in between.

V is TRBV7-2 and J is TRBJ2-3, with D unclear. The CDR3 sequence is 13 residues long. Germline lookup yields CDR1 SGHTA and CDR2 FQGNSA. V lost 1 base and J lost 6, with 8 bases in between. CDR3 bases: TGTGCCAGCAGCTTAGTCGTAGGGGATACGCAGTATTTT. Encoded protein: CASSLVVGDTQYF.

V gene TRBV7-8 combines with J gene TRBJ1-1, with 8 bases matching TRBD1. V gave up 1 base and J gave up 1 base; unmatched junction bases: 2. This CDR3 has 15 amino acids. CDR1 is SGHVS, CDR2 FQNEAQ, per germline. This chain's CDR3 is CASSLGDRGNTEAFF. In nucleotides, the CDR3 is TGTGCCAGCAGCTTAGGCGACAGGGGGAACACTGAAGCTTTCTTT.

The chain employs TRBV7-3 and TRBJ2-3; TRBD1 matches 7 bases. The length of the CDR3 is 15 residues. V trimming: 5 bases; J trimming: 2 bases; junction bases outside the gene matches: 7. CDR1 and CDR2 from the germline V gene are SGHTA and FQGTGA. CDR3 amino acids: CASSPSGTATDTQYF. Written as DNA, the CDR3 is TGTGCCAGCAGCCCCTCCGGGACAGCCACAGATACGCAGTATTTT.

The chain joins TRBV2 to TRBJ1-3; the D gene is possibly TRBD1 (5 bases). The V gene's germline CDR1 is SNHLY and CDR2 FYNNEI. This CDR3 comprises 14 residues. Between the trimmed V and J ends, which lost 6 bases and 2 bases, there was a span of 11 bases. The CDR3 DNA follows: TGTGCCAGCAGAGGTGAGGGGACTGGAAACACCATATATTTT. Its translation is CASRGEGTGNTIYF.

This clone has a handful of counts. This chain uses TRBV27 with TRBJ2-7, with 7 nucleotides matching TRBD1. Germline V gene data show CDR1 as MNHEY and CDR2 as SMNVEV (reference sequence). J was trimmed by 2 bases and V by 0 bases; bases with no gene match: 10. The CDR3 runs to 17 residues. The CDR3 sequence is CASSLSPPLTGPYEQYF. The CDR3 nucleotides read TGTGCCAGCAGTTTATCGCCCCCTCTGACAGGGCCCTACGAGCAGTACTTC.

V usage is TRBV11-2 and J usage is TRBJ2-1; D is unclear. Germline CDR1 SGHAT, CDR2 FQNNGV. Trimming stripped 0 bases from V and 3 bases from J, with 3 bases between. This CDR3 has 13 amino acids. The chain's CDR3 is CASSLDSYNEQFF. The CDR3 coding sequence is TGTGCCAGCAGCTTAGACAGCTACAATGAGCAGTTCTTC.

The chain carries TRBV7-9 and TRBJ1-1, with D unclear. V was shortened by 5 bases and J by 1 base, with 8 bases between the two germline ends. Germline loops: CDR1 SEHNR, CDR2 FQNEAQ (reference sequence). The CDR3 loop spans 13 amino acids. CDR3: CASSQGRNTEAFF. The DNA for the CDR3 is TGTGCCAGCAGCCAAGGGAGGAACACTGAAGCTTTCTTT.

This chain connects TRBV5-1 to TRBJ1-1, with 7 nucleotides matching TRBD1. The germline gives CDR1 SGHRS, CDR2 YFSETQ. V lost 5 bases to trimming and J lost 5 bases; unmatched junction nucleotides: 6. The CDR3 runs to 13 residues. The CDR3 loop is CASRGQVRTEAFF. The CDR3 nucleotides read TGCGCCAGCAGAGGACAGGTCAGGACTGAAGCTTTCTTT.

This rearrangement joins TRBV5-8 to TRBJ2-7; possibly TRBD2 for D (7 bases). The V end lost 1 base, the J end lost 3 bases, and 14 bases lay between the germline ends. CDR1 is SGHTS, CDR2 YDEGEE, per germline. CDR3 size: 15 residues. In DNA, the CDR3 is TGTGCCAGCAGCTTGACAGGGAGGGAAGGCTACGAGCAGTACTTC. It codes for CASSLTGREGYEQYF.

The V gene is TRBV7-2, the J gene TRBJ2-7, with a possible D match to TRBD1 (6 bases). The CDR3 is 14 residues long. Germline CDR1 and CDR2: SGHTA and FQGNSA. Trimming left V 6 bases short and J 3 bases short, with 15 bases between. The CDR3 DNA is TGTGCCAGCAGGCCCCGGGACAAGGACTACGAGCAGTACTTC. This sequence encodes CASRPRDKDYEQYF.

This chain uses TRBV5-1 with TRBJ2-5; possible D gene TRBD2, 5 bases. The CDR3 is 17 amino acids. Trimming took 4 bases from V and 4 from J, leaving 23 bases between them. The germline gives CDR1 SGHRS, CDR2 YFSETQ. CDR3 DNA sequence: TGCGCCAGCAGCCCGGGTGTAGCGAGAGCCGAGAGAGAGACCCAGTACTTC. This encodes CASSPGVARAERETQYF. The variable domain in full, with the rest retrieved from reference TRBV5-1 and TRBJ2-5, is KAGVTQTPRYLIKTRGQQVTLSCSPISGHRSVSWYQQTPGQGLQFLFEYFSETQRNKGNFPGRFSGRQFSNSRSEMNVSTLELGDSALYLCASSPGVARAERETQYFGPGTRLLVL.

This rearrangement joins TRBV5-1 to TRBJ2-3; D is perhaps TRBD2 (5 bases). There are 15 residues in the CDR3. Germline CDR1 and CDR2: SGHRS and YFSETQ. The ends were cut back, 3 bases at V and 5 bases at J, with 16 bases in the middle. The CDR3 region has the DNA TGCGCCAGCAGCTCAACCGGCGGAGGAGGAGATACGCAGTATTTT. Protein sequence: CASSSTGGGGDTQYF.